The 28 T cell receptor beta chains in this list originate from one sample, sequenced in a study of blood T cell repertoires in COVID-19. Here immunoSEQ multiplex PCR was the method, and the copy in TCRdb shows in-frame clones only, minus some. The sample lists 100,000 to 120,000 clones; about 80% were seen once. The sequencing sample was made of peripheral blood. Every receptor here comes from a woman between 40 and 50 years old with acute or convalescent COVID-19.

The CDR3, as DNA: TGCGCCAGCAGCCTGGGAGGAGCAACTAATGAAAAACTGTTTTTT. It yields the protein CASSLGGATNEKLFF. This chain joins TRBV5-1 and TRBJ1-4, with D hard to call. The germline V and J ends were trimmed by 4 bases and 0 bases, with 10 bases remaining between them. The CDR3 contains 15 residues. Germline CDR1 and CDR2: SGHRS and YFSETQ.

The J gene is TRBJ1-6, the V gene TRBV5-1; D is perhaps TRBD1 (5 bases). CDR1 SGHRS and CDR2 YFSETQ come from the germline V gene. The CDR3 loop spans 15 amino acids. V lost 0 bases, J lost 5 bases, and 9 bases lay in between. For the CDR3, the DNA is TGCGCCAGCAGCTTGGGACAGATTGATAATTCACCCCTCCACTTT. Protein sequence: CASSLGQIDNSPLHF.

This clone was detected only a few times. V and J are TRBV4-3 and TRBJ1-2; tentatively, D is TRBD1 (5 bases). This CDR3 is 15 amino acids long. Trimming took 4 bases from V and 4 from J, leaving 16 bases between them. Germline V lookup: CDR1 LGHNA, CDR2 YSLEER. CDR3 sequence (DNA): TGCGCCAGCAGCCCGGGGGGGGTCGGTGGCTATGGCTACACCTTC. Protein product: CASSPGGVGGYGYTF.

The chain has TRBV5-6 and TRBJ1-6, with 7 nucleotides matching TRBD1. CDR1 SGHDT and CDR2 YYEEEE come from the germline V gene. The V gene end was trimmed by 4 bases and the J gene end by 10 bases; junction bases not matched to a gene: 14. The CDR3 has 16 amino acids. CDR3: CASSDATGMLGSPLHF. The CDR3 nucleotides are TGTGCCAGCAGCGATGCGACAGGGATGCTTGGATCACCCCTCCACTTT. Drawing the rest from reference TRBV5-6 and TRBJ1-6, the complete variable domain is DAGVTQSPTHLIKTRGQQVTLRCSPKSGHDTVSWYQQALGQGPQFIFQYYEEEERQRGNFPDRFSGHQFPNYSSELNVNALLLGDSALYLCASSDATGMLGSPLHFGNGTRLTVT.

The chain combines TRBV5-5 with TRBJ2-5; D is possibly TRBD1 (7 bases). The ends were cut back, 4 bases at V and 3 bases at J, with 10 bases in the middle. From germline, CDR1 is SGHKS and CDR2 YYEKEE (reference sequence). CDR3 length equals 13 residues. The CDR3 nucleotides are TGTGCCAGCAGCCGCGGGACAGAAGAGACCCAGTACTTC. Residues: CASSRGTEETQYF.

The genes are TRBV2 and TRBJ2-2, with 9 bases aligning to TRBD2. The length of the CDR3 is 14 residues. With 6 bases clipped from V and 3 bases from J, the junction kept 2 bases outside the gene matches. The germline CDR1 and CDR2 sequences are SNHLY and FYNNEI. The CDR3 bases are TGTGCCAGCAGCGCTAGCGGGGACACCGGGGAGCTGTTTTTT. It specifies CASSASGDTGELFF.

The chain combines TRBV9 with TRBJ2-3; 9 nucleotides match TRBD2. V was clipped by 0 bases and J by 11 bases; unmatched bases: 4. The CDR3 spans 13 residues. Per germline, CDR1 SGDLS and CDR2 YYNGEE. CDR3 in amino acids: CASSVAEAGGQYF. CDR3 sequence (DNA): TGTGCCAGCAGCGTAGCCGAAGCGGGGGGGCAGTATTTT.

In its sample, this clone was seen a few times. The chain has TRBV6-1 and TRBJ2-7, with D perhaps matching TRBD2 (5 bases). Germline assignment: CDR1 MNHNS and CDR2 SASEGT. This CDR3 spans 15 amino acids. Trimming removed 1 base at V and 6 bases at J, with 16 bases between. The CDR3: CASSEGNIMGAEQYF. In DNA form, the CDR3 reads TGTGCCAGCAGTGAAGGGAATATCATGGGAGCCGAGCAGTACTTC.

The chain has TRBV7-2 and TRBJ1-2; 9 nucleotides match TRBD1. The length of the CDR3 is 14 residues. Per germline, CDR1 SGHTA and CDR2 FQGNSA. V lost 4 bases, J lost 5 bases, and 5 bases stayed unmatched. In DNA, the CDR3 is TGTGCCAGCAGCTCCTCCGGGACAGGGTATGGCTACACCTTC. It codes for CASSSSGTGYGYTF.

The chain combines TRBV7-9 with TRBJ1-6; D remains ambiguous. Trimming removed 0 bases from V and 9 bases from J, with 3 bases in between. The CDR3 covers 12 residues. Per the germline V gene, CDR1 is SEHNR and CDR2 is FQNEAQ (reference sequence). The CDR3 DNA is TGTGCCAGCAGCTTAGCCGGTTCACCCCTCCACTTT. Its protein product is CASSLAGSPLHF. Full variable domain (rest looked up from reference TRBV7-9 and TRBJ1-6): DTGVSQNPRHKITKRGQNVTFRCDPISEHNRLYWYRQTLGQGPEFLTYFQNEAQLEKSRLLSDRFSAERPKGSFSTLEIQRTEQGDSAMYLCASSLAGSPLHFGNGTRLTVT.

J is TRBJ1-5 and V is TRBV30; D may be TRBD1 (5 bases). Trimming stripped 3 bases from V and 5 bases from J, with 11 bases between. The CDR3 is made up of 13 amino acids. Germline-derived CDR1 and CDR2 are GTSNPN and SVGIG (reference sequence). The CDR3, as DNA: TGTGCCTGGAGCCGCGACAGCGATCAGCCCCAGCATTTT. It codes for CAWSRDSDQPQHF.

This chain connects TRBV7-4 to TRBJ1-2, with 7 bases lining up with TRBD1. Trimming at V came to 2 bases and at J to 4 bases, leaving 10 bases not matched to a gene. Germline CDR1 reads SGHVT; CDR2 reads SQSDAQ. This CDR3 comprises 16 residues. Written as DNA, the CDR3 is TGTGCCAGCAGCTTAATTTCGAGGGGGCGGCCCTATGGCTACACCTTC. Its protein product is CASSLISRGRPYGYTF.

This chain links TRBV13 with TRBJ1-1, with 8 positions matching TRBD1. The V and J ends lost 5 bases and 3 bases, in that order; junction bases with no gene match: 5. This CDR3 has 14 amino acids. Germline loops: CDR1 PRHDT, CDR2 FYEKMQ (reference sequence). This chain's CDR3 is CASSPTTGDTEAFF. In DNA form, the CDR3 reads TGTGCCAGCAGCCCGACGACAGGGGACACTGAAGCTTTCTTT.

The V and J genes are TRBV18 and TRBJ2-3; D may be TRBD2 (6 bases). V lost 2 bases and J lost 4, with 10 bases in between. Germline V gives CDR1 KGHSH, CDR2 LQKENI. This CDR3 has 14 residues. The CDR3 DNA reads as TGTGCCAGCTCACCAACGGGAGCTGCAGATACGCAGTATTTT. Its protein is CASSPTGAADTQYF.

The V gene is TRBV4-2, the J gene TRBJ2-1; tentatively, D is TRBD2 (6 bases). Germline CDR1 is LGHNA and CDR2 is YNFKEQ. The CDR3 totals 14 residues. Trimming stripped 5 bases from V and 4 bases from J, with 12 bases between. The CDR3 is CASSGRGQYNEQFF. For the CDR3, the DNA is TGTGCCAGCAGCGGGCGGGGCCAATACAATGAGCAGTTCTTC.

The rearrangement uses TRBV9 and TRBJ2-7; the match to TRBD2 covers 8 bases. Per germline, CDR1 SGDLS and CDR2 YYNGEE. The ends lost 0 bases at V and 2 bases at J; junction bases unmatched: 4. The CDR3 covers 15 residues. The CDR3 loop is CASSVDGGVPYEQYF. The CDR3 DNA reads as TGTGCCAGCAGCGTAGACGGGGGGGTCCCCTACGAGCAGTACTTC.

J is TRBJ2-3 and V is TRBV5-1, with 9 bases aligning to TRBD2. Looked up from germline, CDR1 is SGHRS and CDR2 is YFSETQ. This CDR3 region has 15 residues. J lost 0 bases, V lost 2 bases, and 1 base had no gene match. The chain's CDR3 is CASSFSGGSTDTQYF. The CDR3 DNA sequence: TGCGCCAGCAGCTTTAGCGGGGGCAGCACAGATACGCAGTATTTT.

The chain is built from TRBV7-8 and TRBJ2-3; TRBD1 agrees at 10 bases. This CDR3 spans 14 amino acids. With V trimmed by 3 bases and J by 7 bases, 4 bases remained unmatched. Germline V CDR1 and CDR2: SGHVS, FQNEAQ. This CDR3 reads CASSLGQGLHTQYF. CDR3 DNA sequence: TGTGCCAGCAGCTTGGGACAGGGGCTACATACGCAGTATTTT.

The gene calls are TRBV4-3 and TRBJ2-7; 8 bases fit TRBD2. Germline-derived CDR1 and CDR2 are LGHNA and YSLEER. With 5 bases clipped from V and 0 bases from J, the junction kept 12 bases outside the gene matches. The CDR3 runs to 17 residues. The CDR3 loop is CASSAGDSGESSYEQYF. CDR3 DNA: TGCGCCAGCAGCGCCGGGGATAGCGGGGAGAGCTCCTACGAGCAGTACTTC.

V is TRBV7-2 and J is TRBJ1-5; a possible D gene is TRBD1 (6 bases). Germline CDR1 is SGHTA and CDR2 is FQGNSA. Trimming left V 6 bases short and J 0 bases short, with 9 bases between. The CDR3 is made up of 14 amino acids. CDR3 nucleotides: TGTGCCAGCAGACCACAGGGTAGCAATCAGCCCCAGCATTTT. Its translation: CASRPQGSNQPQHF.

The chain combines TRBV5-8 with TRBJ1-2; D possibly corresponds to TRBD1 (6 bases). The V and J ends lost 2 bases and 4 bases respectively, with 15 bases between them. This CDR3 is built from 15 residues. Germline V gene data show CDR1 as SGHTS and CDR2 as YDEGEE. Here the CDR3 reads CASSFAGQGPYGYTF. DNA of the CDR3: TGTGCCAGCAGCTTTGCCGGGCAGGGGCCCTATGGCTACACCTTC.

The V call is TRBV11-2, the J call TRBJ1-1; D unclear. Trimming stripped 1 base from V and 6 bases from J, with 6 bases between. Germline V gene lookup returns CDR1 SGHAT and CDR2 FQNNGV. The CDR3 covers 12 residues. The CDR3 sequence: CASSLVLPEAFF. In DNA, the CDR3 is TGTGCCAGCAGCTTAGTCCTCCCTGAAGCTTTCTTT.

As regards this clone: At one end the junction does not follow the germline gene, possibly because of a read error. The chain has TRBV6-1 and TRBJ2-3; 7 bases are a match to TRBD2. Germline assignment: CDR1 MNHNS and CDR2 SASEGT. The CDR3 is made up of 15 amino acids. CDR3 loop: CASSKAAGFTDTQYF. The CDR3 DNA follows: TGTGCCAGCAGTAAAGCAGCGGGGTTCACAGATACGCAGTATTTT.

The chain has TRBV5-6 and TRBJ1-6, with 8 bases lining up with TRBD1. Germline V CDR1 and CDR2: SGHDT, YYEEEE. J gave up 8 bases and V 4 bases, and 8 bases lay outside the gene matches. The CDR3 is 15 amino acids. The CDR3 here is CASSQLGTGHSPLHF. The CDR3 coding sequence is TGTGCCAGCAGCCAGTTAGGGACAGGACATTCACCCCTCCACTTT.

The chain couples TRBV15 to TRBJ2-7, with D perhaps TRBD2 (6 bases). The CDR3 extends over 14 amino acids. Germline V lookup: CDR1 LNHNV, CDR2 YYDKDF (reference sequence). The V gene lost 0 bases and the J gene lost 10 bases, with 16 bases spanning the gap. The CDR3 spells CATSRERQGGDQYF. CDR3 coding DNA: TGTGCCACCAGCAGAGAGCGGCAGGGAGGCGATCAGTACTTC.

The CDR3 nucleotides read TGTGCCAGCAGCACTACCATAAACAGGGGAGTAAAGGGCTACACCTTC. This encodes CASSTTINRGVKGYTF. This chain uses TRBV27 with TRBJ1-2, with 7 bases lining up with TRBD1. J was trimmed by 8 bases and V by 6 bases; bases with no gene match: 18. CDR1 MNHEY and CDR2 SMNVEV come from the germline V gene (reference sequence). The CDR3 has 16 residues.

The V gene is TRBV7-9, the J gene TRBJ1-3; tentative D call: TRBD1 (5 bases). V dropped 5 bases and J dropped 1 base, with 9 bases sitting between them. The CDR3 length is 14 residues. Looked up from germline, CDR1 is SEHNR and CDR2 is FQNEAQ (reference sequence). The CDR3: CASSPTGSGNTIYF. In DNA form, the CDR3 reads TGTGCCAGCAGCCCCACAGGTTCTGGAAACACCATATATTTT.

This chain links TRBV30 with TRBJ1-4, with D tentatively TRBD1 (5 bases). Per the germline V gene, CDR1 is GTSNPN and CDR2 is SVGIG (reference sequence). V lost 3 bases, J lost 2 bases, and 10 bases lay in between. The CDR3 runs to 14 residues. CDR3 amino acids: CAWRAAGTNEKLFF. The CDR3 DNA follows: TGTGCCTGGAGGGCCGCAGGGACTAATGAAAAACTGTTTTTT.